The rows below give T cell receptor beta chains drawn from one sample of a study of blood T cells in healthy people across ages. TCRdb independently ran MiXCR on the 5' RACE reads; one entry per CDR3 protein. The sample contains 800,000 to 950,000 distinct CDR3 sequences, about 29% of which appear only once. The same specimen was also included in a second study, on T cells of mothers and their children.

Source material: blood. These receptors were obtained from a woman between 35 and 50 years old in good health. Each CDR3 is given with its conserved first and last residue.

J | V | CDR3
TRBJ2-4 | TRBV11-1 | CASSLAGPDSGGIQYF
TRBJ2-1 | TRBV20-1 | CSARGNRDDEQFF
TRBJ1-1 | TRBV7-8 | CASSCFTSDTEAFF
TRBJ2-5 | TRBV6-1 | CASSASNFKPTGYQETQYF
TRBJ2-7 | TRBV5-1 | CASSWGDTYEQYF
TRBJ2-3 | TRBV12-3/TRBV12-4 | CASRRTSDTQYF
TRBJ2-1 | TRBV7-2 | CASSFLGLAGGIDNEQFF
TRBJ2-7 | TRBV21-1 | CASSNAPGQGAYEQYF
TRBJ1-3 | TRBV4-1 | CASSQDSSVSGNTIYF
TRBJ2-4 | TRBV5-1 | CASSLMEGSIIQYF
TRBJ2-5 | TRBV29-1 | CSLSSGGVQETQYF
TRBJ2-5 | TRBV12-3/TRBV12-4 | CASSSWDREETQYF
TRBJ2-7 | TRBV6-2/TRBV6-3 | CASSYSPGVYEQYF
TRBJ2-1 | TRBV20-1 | CSADRLLAGVSYNEQFF
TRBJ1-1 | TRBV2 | CASSGPPQGVEAFF
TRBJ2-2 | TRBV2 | CASGTLNTGELFF
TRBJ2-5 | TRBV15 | CATSTQRWTGPQETQYF
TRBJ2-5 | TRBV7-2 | CASSFNGGGKTQYF
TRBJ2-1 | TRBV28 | CASSILPGTGAYEQIF
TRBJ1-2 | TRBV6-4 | CASSDGVMPVYGYTF
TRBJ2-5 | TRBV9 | CASSVDGVGLAPQETQYF
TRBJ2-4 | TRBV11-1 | CASSLAGLDSGGIQYF
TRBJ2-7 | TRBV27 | CASSPTDAEQYF
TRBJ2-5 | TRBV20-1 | CSARGDRGGPLVQETQYF
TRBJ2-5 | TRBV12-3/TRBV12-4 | CASTQDRGRRETQYF
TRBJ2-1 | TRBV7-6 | CASSNSVYNEQFF
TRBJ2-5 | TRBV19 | CASSSRDRGLMKTQYF
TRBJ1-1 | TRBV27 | CASSKIWTGRFLGTEAFF
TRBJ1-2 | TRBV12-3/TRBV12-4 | CASSFGQVKGYTF
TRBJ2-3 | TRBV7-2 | CASSFQGTGVKTDTQYF
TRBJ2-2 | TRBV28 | CASSPRLTGELFF
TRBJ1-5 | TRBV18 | CASSPYSGGYSNQPQHF
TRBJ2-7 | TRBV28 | CASSLAGTRGSYEQYF
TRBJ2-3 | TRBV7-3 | CASSSNLGDTQYF
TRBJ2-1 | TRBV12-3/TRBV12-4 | CASSFGAEQFF
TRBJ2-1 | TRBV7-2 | CASSPGTRDNEQFF
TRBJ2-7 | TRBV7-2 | CASSPGPSGASSYEQYF
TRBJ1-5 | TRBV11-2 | CASSLRAEDNQPQHF
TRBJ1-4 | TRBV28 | CASSFRRRNEKPFF
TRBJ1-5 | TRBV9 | CARPKTGPFYQPQHF
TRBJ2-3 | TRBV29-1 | CSVVRNTPTDTQYF
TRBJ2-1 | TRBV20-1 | CSASPGLAGNEQFF